This T cell receptor beta chain was recorded in a study of read filtering for tumor transcriptome and immune sequencing. Every patient had bone marrow sampled while the disease was active. This clonotype was recorded many times. The CDR3 covers 15 residues. Germline V gene data show CDR1 as MDHEN and CDR2 as SYDVKM. After removal of 5 bases from V and 4 bases from J, the junction contained 7 bases not matched to a gene. The library was built from 400 to 500 ng RNA with molecular barcoded adaptors for alpha/delta and beta/gamma chains. TCRdb passed the reads through MiXCR, listing each CDR3 protein once. The sample shows 35,000 to 50,000 distinct CDR3 sequences, less than 20% of them seen only once.

V and J are TRBV28 and TRBJ2-2; TRBD2 matches at 7 bases. The clonotype comes from a donor aged 40 or older with multiple myeloma. The specimen sequenced was a population of CD138-negative cells sorted from bone marrow. Here the CDR3 DNA reads TGTGCCAGCAGTACGATTGTAGCGGGCACCGGGGAGCTGTTTTTT. Protein: CASSTIVAGTGELFF.